One sample yielded the 6 T cell receptor beta chains listed below, sequenced in a study. These reads were obtained on an Illumina MiSeq. Through fastp at Q25 and MiXCR, TCRdb rebuilt clones from the public reads, retaining in-frame beta chains. Rows are unified per CDR3 protein, each entry keeping the most common DNA and genes. This sample holds roughly 5,800 distinct CDR3 sequences; around 9.1% were observed only once. The ten largest clones add up to 5.4% of the sample. Sample: CD4+ T cells from synovial fluid. These receptors were collected from a human donor with rheumatoid arthritis.

This clonotype came up many times. The rearrangement links TRBV18 to TRBJ1-1; tentatively, D is TRBD1 (5 bases). Trimming took 5 bases from V and 5 from J, leaving 12 bases between them. The germline gives CDR1 KGHSH, CDR2 LQKENI. This CDR3 region has 13 residues. CDR3 in amino acids: CASSSGFDTEAFF. The CDR3 DNA is TGTGCCAGCTCATCAGGGTTTGATACTGAAGCTTTCTTT.

By its share, this clonotype is medium-sized. The rearrangement links TRBV18 to TRBJ1-2; the match to TRBD1 covers 10 bases. J was trimmed by 1 base and V by 3 bases; bases with no gene match: 5. Germline CDR1 and CDR2: KGHSH and LQKENI. This CDR3 has 16 residues. CDR3 sequence reads: CASSPLGTGDNYGYTF. CDR3 bases: TGTGCCAGCTCACCGCTGGGGACAGGGGATAACTATGGCTACACCTTC.

This clonotype was observed many times. The chain joins TRBV3-1 to TRBJ2-7; D is possibly TRBD1 (6 bases). The CDR3 extends over 13 amino acids. Trimming took off 4 bases at V and 6 bases at J, with 13 bases between the two ends. Germline CDR1 is LGHDT and CDR2 is YNNKEL (reference sequence). CDR3 amino acids: CASSLSGAAEQYF. In nucleotides, the CDR3 is TGTGCCAGCAGCCTCTCAGGGGCAGCCGAGCAGTACTTC.

This clonotype was counted many times. This chain joins TRBV18 and TRBJ1-1, with D possibly TRBD1 on 5 matching bases. Germline V gene lookup returns CDR1 KGHSH and CDR2 LQKENI. V was clipped by 6 bases and J by 5 bases, with 22 bases between them. The CDR3 length is 16 residues. CDR3 in amino acids: CASSPGVGREGTEAFF. The CDR3 region has the DNA TGTGCCAGCTCGCCTGGGGTGGGACGGGAAGGAACTGAAGCTTTCTTT.

The chain is built from TRBV20-1 and TRBJ2-2, with D possibly matching TRBD1 (7 bases). V was trimmed by 0 bases and J by 3 bases, leaving 17 bases between them. The CDR3 length is 17 residues. The V gene's germline CDR1 is DFQATT and CDR2 SNEGSKA (reference sequence). The CDR3 bases are TGCAGTGCTAGAGATCAGGGGGGAAGTTCTGACACCGGGGAGCTGTTTTTT. Protein sequence: CSARDQGGSSDTGELFF.

The CDR3 DNA reads TGTGCCAGCTCACCAGGGACAGGGCTATTCAATGAGCAGTTCTTC. This encodes CASSPGTGLFNEQFF. The J gene is TRBJ2-1, the V gene TRBV18, with 9 bases identical to TRBD1. V lost 2 bases, J lost 6 bases, and 5 bases stayed unmatched. Germline V gives CDR1 KGHSH, CDR2 LQKENI. The CDR3 is 15 amino acids. Complete variable domain (other parts from reference TRBV18 and TRBJ2-1): NAGVMQNPRHLVRRRGQEARLRCSPMKGHSHVYWYRQLPEEGLKFMVYLQKENIIDESGMPKERFSAEFPKEGPSILRIQQVVRGDSAAYFCASSPGTGLFNEQFFGPGTRLTVL.